These T cell receptor beta chains were read from a single sample in a study of T cell changes during pregnancy in multiple sclerosis. The repertoire was sequenced with immunoSEQ multiplex PCR; TCRdb's copy has only in-frame clones and lacks some. Among about 70,000 clones listed, 90% to 95% were seen once. This sample comprised peripheral blood, obtained in the third trimester of pregnancy. These receptors came from a female donor with multiple sclerosis, enrolled in a pregnancy study. Each CDR3 is given with its conserved first and last residue. A D gene is named only where the DNA matches it firmly. Only part of the rows carry a size: once, few, many, or a class if the clone is expanded.

j_gene: TRBJ2-7
v_gene: TRBV7-6
abundance: NA
d_gene: NA
CDR3nt: TGTGCCAGCAGCCTCCAGGGCGGCGAGCAGTACTTC
CDR3aa: CASSLQGGEQYF

j_gene: TRBJ1-1
v_gene: TRBV7-2
abundance: NA
d_gene: NA
CDR3nt: TGTGCCAGCAGCTCGCAGGGAAACACTGAAGCTTTCTTT
CDR3aa: CASSSQGNTEAFF

j_gene: TRBJ2-2
v_gene: TRBV7-8
abundance: NA
d_gene: NA
CDR3nt: TGTGCCAGCAGTCACGGGGGGCAGGGGGAGCTGTTTTTT
CDR3aa: CASSHGGQGELFF

j_gene: TRBJ2-2
v_gene: TRBV30
abundance: once
d_gene: TRBD2
CDR3nt: TGTGCCTGGAGTGTCCCACGGACTAGCGGGGGCCCAAAACGGCGCACCGGGGAGCTGTTTTTT
CDR3aa: CAWSVPRTSGGPKRRTGELFF

j_gene: TRBJ2-7
v_gene: TRBV19
abundance: NA
d_gene: NA
CDR3nt: TGTGCCTCCTCCAGCCAGGGTTTCGCCGAGCAGTACTTC
CDR3aa: CASSSQGFAEQYF

j_gene: TRBJ2-1
v_gene: TRBV27
abundance: NA
d_gene: TRBD2
CDR3nt: TGTGCCAGCAGTTTAAGGACTACTAGCGCGATACTCTCCTACAATGAGCAGTTCTTC
CDR3aa: CASSLRTTSAILSYNEQFF

j_gene: TRBJ2-6
v_gene: TRBV11-2
abundance: NA
d_gene: NA
CDR3nt: TGTGCCAGCAGCTTAGAGCTACAGTTCCTTTCTGGGGCCAACGTCCTGACTTTC
CDR3aa: CASSLELQFLSGANVLTF

j_gene: TRBJ2-1
v_gene: TRBV10-3
abundance: NA
d_gene: NA
CDR3nt: TGTGCCATCAGTGAGTCGGGCCCCAGATTAAATGAGCAGTTCTTC
CDR3aa: CAISESGPRLNEQFF

j_gene: TRBJ1-6
v_gene: TRBV9
abundance: NA
d_gene: TRBD1
CDR3nt: TGTGCCAGCAGGGGACAGGGGAGTAATTCACCCCTCCACTTT
CDR3aa: CASRGQGSNSPLHF

j_gene: TRBJ2-7
v_gene: TRBV29-1
abundance: NA
d_gene: NA
CDR3nt: TGCAGCGTTGACTCACCTTCGGGGGTAGGGAACGAGCAGTACTTC
CDR3aa: CSVDSPSGVGNEQYF

j_gene: TRBJ1-3
v_gene: TRBV5-1
abundance: NA
d_gene: NA
CDR3nt: TGCGCCAGCAGCTTGGCCACTCTTAATTCTGGAAACACCATATATTTT
CDR3aa: CASSLATLNSGNTIYF

j_gene: TRBJ1-1
v_gene: TRBV19
abundance: NA
d_gene: TRBD1
CDR3nt: TGTGCCAGTAGTATGGGGGGCAGGGGGCAGACTGAAGCTTTCTTT
CDR3aa: CASSMGGRGQTEAFF

j_gene: TRBJ2-7
v_gene: TRBV19
abundance: NA
d_gene: NA
CDR3nt: TGTGCCAGTAGTATACTATCCGGCGAGCAGTACTTC
CDR3aa: CASSILSGEQYF

j_gene: TRBJ1-6
v_gene: TRBV7-2
abundance: once
d_gene: NA
CDR3nt: TGTGCCAGCAGCCCGACTCTAGGTAATTCACCCCTCCACTTT
CDR3aa: CASSPTLGNSPLHF

j_gene: TRBJ1-1
v_gene: TRBV10-3
abundance: NA
d_gene: NA
CDR3nt: TGTGCCATCAGTGCAGGGAGGGCTGAAGCTTTCTTT
CDR3aa: CAISAGRAEAFF

j_gene: TRBJ1-1
v_gene: TRBV15
abundance: NA
d_gene: NA
CDR3nt: TGTGCCACCAGCACAGGGACTTGGGATACTGAAGCTTTCTTT
CDR3aa: CATSTGTWDTEAFF

j_gene: TRBJ1-2
v_gene: TRBV19
abundance: NA
d_gene: TRBD1
CDR3nt: TGTGCCAGTAGTATTGGGGGACAGGGGGCATATGGCTACACCTTC
CDR3aa: CASSIGGQGAYGYTF

j_gene: TRBJ1-3
v_gene: TRBV18
abundance: NA
d_gene: TRBD1
CDR3nt: TGTGCCAGCTCACCGACAGGGGCAGGAAACACCATATATTTT
CDR3aa: CASSPTGAGNTIYF

j_gene: TRBJ1-1
v_gene: TRBV18
abundance: NA
d_gene: NA
CDR3nt: TGTGCCAGCTCACCAAGGGGATTGACTGAAGCTTTCTTT
CDR3aa: CASSPRGLTEAFF

j_gene: TRBJ1-2
v_gene: TRBV30
abundance: NA
d_gene: NA
CDR3nt: TGTGCCTGGAGGGGTCAGGGTCAAGCTAACTATGGCTACACCTTC
CDR3aa: CAWRGQGQANYGYTF

j_gene: TRBJ2-1
v_gene: TRBV14
abundance: NA
d_gene: TRBD1
CDR3nt: TGTGCCAGCAGCCCACAGGGGTACTTCAATGAGCAGTTCTTC
CDR3aa: CASSPQGYFNEQFF

j_gene: TRBJ2-7
v_gene: TRBV4-1
abundance: NA
d_gene: TRBD1
CDR3nt: TGCGCCAGCAGCCCCCGGACAGGCCCCCCCTACGAGCAGTACTTC
CDR3aa: CASSPRTGPPYEQYF

j_gene: TRBJ2-2
v_gene: TRBV5-4
abundance: NA
d_gene: NA
CDR3nt: TGTGCCAGCAGCTCGGGGGGCCGGTGGGGGGAGCTGTTTTTT
CDR3aa: CASSSGGRWGELFF

j_gene: TRBJ1-1
v_gene: TRBV6-6
abundance: NA
d_gene: TRBD1
CDR3nt: TGTGCCAGCAGTTACTCGAACAGGGGAATCACTGAAGCTTTCTTT
CDR3aa: CASSYSNRGITEAFF

j_gene: TRBJ1-1
v_gene: TRBV19
abundance: NA
d_gene: NA
CDR3nt: TGTGCCAGTAGTGATACTTGGAGGACTGAAGCTTTCTTT
CDR3aa: CASSDTWRTEAFF

j_gene: TRBJ2-1
v_gene: TRBV11-3
abundance: NA
d_gene: TRBD1
CDR3nt: TGTGCCAGCAGCCCAGGAGGGGACAGGGGGTTAAATGAGCAGTTCTTC
CDR3aa: CASSPGGDRGLNEQFF